The rows below give T cell receptor beta chains drawn from one sample of a study of CD8 T cells in Susac syndrome. TCRdb independently ran MiXCR on the immunoSEQ multiplex PCR reads; one entry per CDR3 protein. This sample has some 180,000 distinct CDR3 sequences, with roughly nine tenths found just once. Material: CD4+ T cells from PBMCs. These receptors all come from a human donor with Susac syndrome. Each CDR3 is given with its conserved first and last residue.

j_call v_call cdr3_aa
TRBJ1-2 TRBV6-5 CASSYGATGVGYTF
TRBJ2-6 TRBV6-5 CASSYPTGTGANVLTF
TRBJ2-1 TRBV7-9 CATRGRSLDRSSYNEQFF
TRBJ1-3 TRBV12-3/TRBV12-4 CASSLGRAAGNTIYF
TRBJ2-1 TRBV24-1 CATSEAGYYNEQFF
TRBJ2-1 TRBV7-4 CASSRARAASYNEQFF
TRBJ2-3 TRBV18 CASSLRAPDTQYF
TRBJ2-2 TRBV2 CASRRLQGKAGELFF
TRBJ2-1 TRBV18 CASSSLPGQGMDEQFF
TRBJ2-7 TRBV28 CASMGSWGARSSEQYF
TRBJ2-5 TRBV4-1 CASSQVVGSPQETQYF
TRBJ2-1 TRBV7-2 CASSLAASGAYNEQFF
TRBJ1-1 TRBV2 CATSLRREDTEAFF
TRBJ1-2 TRBV5-1 CASSLPGPGYTF
TRBJ2-6 TRBV19 CASKEGGLSSGANVLTF
TRBJ2-7 TRBV12-3/TRBV12-4 CASSFLGQGAREQYF
TRBJ2-1 TRBV10-3 CASQLAGGRNEQFF